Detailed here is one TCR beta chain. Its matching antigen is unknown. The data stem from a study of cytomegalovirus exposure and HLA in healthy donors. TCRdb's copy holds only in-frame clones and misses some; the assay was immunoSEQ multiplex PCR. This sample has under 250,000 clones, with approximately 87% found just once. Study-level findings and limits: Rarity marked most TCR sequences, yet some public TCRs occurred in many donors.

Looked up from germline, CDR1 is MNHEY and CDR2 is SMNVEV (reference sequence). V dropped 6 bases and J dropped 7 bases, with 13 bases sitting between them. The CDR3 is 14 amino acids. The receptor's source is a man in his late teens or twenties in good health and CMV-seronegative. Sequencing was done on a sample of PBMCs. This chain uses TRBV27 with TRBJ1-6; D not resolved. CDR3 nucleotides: TGTGCCAGCAGACTCACGGGTGCCAATTCACCCCTCCACTTT. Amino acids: CASRLTGANSPLHF.